What follows is one T cell receptor beta chain and its context. These data are taken from a study of early T cells in non-severe SARS-CoV-2 infection. Study-level background: Chains were not paired, and sequencing was done on bulk RNA from unsorted whole blood.

Each CDR3 protein gets one entry after TCRdb re-called the 5' RACE reads with MiXCR. This sample carries under 60,000 distinct CDR3 sequences, roughly 8.8% of them seen once, and the ten largest clones take around 20%. The receptor was derived from an adult who was a healthcare worker with PCR-confirmed SARS-CoV-2 infection or an uninfected control (not recorded which). The source material was whole blood.

The CDR3 region is CASAVETQYF. The CDR3 nucleotides are TGTGCCAGCGCCGTCGAGACCCAGTACTTC. V usage is TRBV12-3 or TRBV12-4 and J usage is TRBJ2-5, with D uncertain. Trimming pared 8 bases from V and 5 bases from J, leaving 6 bases between. The CDR3 has 10 amino acids.